These 14 T cell receptor beta chains were all obtained from the same sample, sequenced in a study of CD8 T cells in Susac syndrome. With random hexamers, reverse transcription was performed on roughly 0.5 to 1 ug of RNA. TCRdb ran MiXCR on the immunoSEQ multiplex PCR reads and lists one entry per CDR3 protein. The repertoire includes about 200,000 distinct CDR3 sequences, 95% of them detected once, and approximately 0.081% sits in the top ten. The sequencing input was CD4+ T cells from PBMCs. The origin of the receptors is a human donor with multiple sclerosis.

The chain recombines TRBV12-3 or TRBV12-4 with TRBJ1-4; D not certain. The V end was cut by 7 bases, the J end by 0 bases, with 9 bases between. The CDR3 runs 14 residues. CDR3 sequence (DNA): TGTGCCAGCATCCCGGGCACAACTAATGAAAAACTGTTTTTT. Translation: CASIPGTTNEKLFF.

The rearrangement joins TRBV29-1 to TRBJ1-1; D gene uncertain. V was shortened by 4 bases and J by 0 bases, with 9 bases between the two germline ends. This CDR3 is built from 13 residues. Germline V gene data show CDR1 as SQVTM and CDR2 as ANQGSEA. CDR3: CSVVRKLNTEAFF. CDR3 bases: TGCAGCGTTGTCCGGAAATTGAACACTGAAGCTTTCTTT.

The genes are TRBV7-9 and TRBJ1-6; D not certain. The length of the CDR3 is 16 residues. The ends were cut back, 1 base at V and 10 bases at J, with 17 bases in the middle. CDR1 is SEHNR, CDR2 FQNEAQ, per germline (reference sequence). Written as DNA, the CDR3 is TGTGCCAGCAGCTTAGTCCTTGCCAGGTCAGGATCACCCCTCCACTTT. Its protein product is CASSLVLARSGSPLHF.

The V call is TRBV30, the J call TRBJ2-7, with 10 bases matching TRBD1. Germline V gives CDR1 GTSNPN, CDR2 SVGIG (reference sequence). Trimming took 4 bases from V and 4 from J; bases not matched to a gene: 4. The CDR3 has 13 amino acids. The CDR3 DNA follows: TGTGCCTGGAATCGGGACAGGGGTTACGAGCAGTACTTC. Residues: CAWNRDRGYEQYF.

V gene TRBV30 combines with J gene TRBJ1-3; no reliable D call. The length of the CDR3 is 16 residues. Germline CDR1 GTSNPN, CDR2 SVGIG (reference sequence). Trimming took off 0 bases at V and 0 bases at J, with 12 bases between the two ends. In nucleotides, the CDR3 is TGTGCCTGGAGTGTAGGTCCGATTAGCTCTGGAAACACCATATATTTT. It translates to CAWSVGPISSGNTIYF.

The chain recombines TRBV30 with TRBJ1-4; D is unresolved. The germline V and J ends were trimmed by 3 bases and 8 bases, with 16 bases remaining between them. Germline loops: CDR1 GTSNPN, CDR2 SVGIG (reference sequence). There are 14 residues in the CDR3. DNA of the CDR3: TGTGCCTGGAGAAGGGCAGGCGTTGTGGAAAAACTGTTTTTT. Protein product: CAWRRAGVVEKLFF.

This chain's CDR3 is CASRTGARSPYEQYF. The CDR3 nucleotides are TGTGCCAGCAGGACAGGGGCCCGGTCTCCCTACGAGCAGTACTTC. The chain carries TRBV27 and TRBJ2-7; 8 bases are shared with TRBD1. This CDR3 is 15 amino acids long. V lost 6 bases, J lost 2 bases, and 9 bases stayed unmatched. Germline CDR1 is MNHEY and CDR2 is SMNVEV (reference sequence).

The rearrangement links TRBV15 to TRBJ1-5; possible D gene TRBD1, 6 bases. The CDR3 extends over 15 amino acids. Germline CDR1 LNHNV, CDR2 YYDKDF (reference sequence). The V end lost 1 base, the J end lost 3 bases, and 10 bases lay between the germline ends. The CDR3 here is CATSRGGGHNQPQHF. CDR3 nucleotides: TGTGCCACCAGCAGAGGTGGGGGGCACAATCAGCCCCAGCATTTT.

The chain is built from TRBV29-1 and TRBJ2-6; a possible D gene is TRBD1 (7 bases). This CDR3 is built from 20 residues. V lost 0 bases to trimming and J lost 2 bases, with 23 bases between them. CDR1 and CDR2 from the germline V gene are SQVTM and ANQGSEA. The CDR3 region has the DNA TGCAGCGTTGAAGATACGACAGGGAGGATTAGGGGGACTGGGGCCAACGTCCTGACTTTC. The encoded protein is CSVEDTTGRIRGTGANVLTF.

The gene calls are TRBV20-1 and TRBJ2-5; 13 bases agree with TRBD2. Germline V lookup: CDR1 DFQATT, CDR2 SNEGSKA (reference sequence). The CDR3 has 14 amino acids. Trimming removed 5 bases from V and 3 bases from J; junction bases left unmatched: 3. The CDR3: CSARGLAGEETQYF. CDR3 coding DNA: TGCAGTGCTCGAGGACTAGCGGGGGAAGAGACCCAGTACTTC.

The gene calls are TRBV20-1 and TRBJ2-1, with D maybe TRBD1 (5 bases). V was cut by 0 bases and J by 7 bases, with 13 bases left in between. Germline CDR1 DFQATT, CDR2 SNEGSKA (reference sequence). The CDR3 has 14 amino acids. The chain's CDR3 is CSARDGRVQNEQFF. Here the CDR3 DNA reads TGCAGTGCTAGAGATGGCAGGGTACAGAATGAGCAGTTCTTC.

The chain combines TRBV7-9 with TRBJ2-3; D might be TRBD1 (6 bases). Trimming left V 1 base short and J 4 bases short, with 12 bases between. The CDR3 sequence is 15 residues long. Germline loops: CDR1 SEHNR, CDR2 FQNEAQ (reference sequence). In DNA form, the CDR3 reads TGTGCCAGCAGCTTAGATTTGGCAGGGGCAGATACGCAGTATTTT. Protein sequence: CASSLDLAGADTQYF.

The chain joins TRBV12-3 or TRBV12-4 to TRBJ1-1; D perhaps matches TRBD1 (5 bases). CDR3 size: 11 residues. Trimming removed 7 bases from V and 12 bases from J, with 15 bases in between. The CDR3 DNA reads TGTGCCAGCACCATGGGGGGTTCGCCTTTCTTT. This gives the protein CASTMGGSPFF.

The chain couples TRBV6-4 to TRBJ2-7; D tentatively reads TRBD1 or TRBD2 (5 bases each). V was shortened by 8 bases and J by 3 bases, with 17 bases between the two germline ends. The CDR3 sequence is 14 residues long. Germline V gene data show CDR1 as MRHNA and CDR2 as SNTAGT. CDR3 bases: TGTGCCAGCTCGAGGGGCCCACTTAACTACGAGCAGTACGTC. Its translation is CASSRGPLNYEQYV.